The 13 T cell receptor beta chains listed next were all sequenced from one sample in a study of glioma-infiltrating T cells after dendritic cell vaccination. Sequencing used immunoSEQ multiplex PCR; TCRdb keeps in-frame clones, though not all of them. The repertoire holds fewer than 25,000 clones, about four fifths seen once, with around 34% in the top ten. This material consisted of blood, taken before dendritic cell vaccination. Receptors were obtained from a human donor with glioblastoma.

The chain recombines TRBV5-1 with TRBJ1-1, with D possibly matching TRBD1 (6 bases). The CDR3 is 13 amino acids. Germline CDR1 and CDR2: SGHRS and YFSETQ. Trimming removed 4 bases at V and 6 bases at J, with 13 bases between. The CDR3 bases are TGCGCCAGCAGCCTCACAGGGACCCCTGAAGCTTTCTTT. Protein product: CASSLTGTPEAFF.

V usage is TRBV14 and J usage is TRBJ1-1, with a possible D match to TRBD1 (6 bases). This CDR3 is built from 15 residues. The germline V and J ends were trimmed by 1 base and 10 bases, with 19 bases remaining between them. Germline V lookup: CDR1 SGHDN, CDR2 FVKESK. CDR3 sequence (DNA): TGTGCCAGCAGCCAAGGAAAAGGGATGGTCAGGGGAGCTTTCTTT. Translating gives CASSQGKGMVRGAFF. The whole variable domain, remainder taken from reference TRBV14 and TRBJ1-1, is EAGVTQFPSHSVIEKGQTVTLRCDPISGHDNLYWYRRVMGKEIKFLLHFVKESKQDESGMPNNRFLAERTGGTYSTLKVQPAELEDSGVYFCASSQGKGMVRGAFFGQGTRLTVV.

Remarks on this clone: The junction does not match germline at one end; this may be a read error. V gene TRBV6-1 combines with J gene TRBJ2-7; D not resolved. The CDR3 sequence is 11 residues long. Looked up from germline, CDR1 is MNHNS and CDR2 is SASEGT. CDR3 sequence: CASTELYEQYF. CDR3 DNA: TGTGCCAGCACTGAACTCTACGAGCAGTACTTC.

V gene TRBV4-2 combines with J gene TRBJ2-5; tentatively, D is TRBD2 (6 bases). Germline CDR1 reads LGHNA; CDR2 reads YNFKEQ. Deletions cut 2 bases from V and 5 bases from J, with 24 bases between. There are 18 residues in the CDR3. CDR3 DNA: TGTGCCAGCAGCCAAAACCACCGCCGGGCCCAGAGCGGGGAGACCCAGTACTTC. Its protein product is CASSQNHRRAQSGETQYF.

The chain recombines TRBV6-6 with TRBJ1-2; possibly TRBD1 for D (5 bases). CDR1 is MNHNY, CDR2 SVGAGI, per germline (reference sequence). CDR3 size: 12 residues. Trimming cost V 5 bases and J 8 bases, with 12 bases left between them. CDR3 sequence: CASSRQYGGYTF. The CDR3 bases are TGTGCCAGCAGTCGACAGTACGGGGGCTACACCTTC.

The chain couples TRBV6-6 to TRBJ2-3; 7 bases align to TRBD2. The J segment lost 4 bases and the V segment lost 8 bases, leaving 12 bases of the junction unmatched. In germline, CDR1 is MNHNY, CDR2 SVGAGI (reference sequence). The CDR3 runs to 15 residues. CDR3 in amino acids: CASSTQTSLPDTQYF. DNA of the CDR3: TGTGCCAGCTCTACTCAGACTAGCCTTCCAGATACGCAGTATTTT.

The CDR3 here is CASSEGKGLEQYF. The DNA for the CDR3 is TGTGCCAGCAGTGAAGGTAAGGGGCTCGAGCAGTACTTC. J is TRBJ2-7 and V is TRBV2; possible D gene TRBD1, 5 bases. CDR1 is SNHLY and CDR2 is FYNNEI in the germline V gene. The CDR3 runs to 13 residues. Trimming stripped 1 base from V and 6 bases from J, with 10 bases between. The variable domain in full, with the rest retrieved from reference TRBV2 and TRBJ2-7, is EPEVTQTPSHQVTQMGQEVILRCVPISNHLYFYWYRQILGQKVEFLVSFYNNEISEKSEIFDDQFSVERPDGSNFTLKIRSTKLEDSAMYFCASSEGKGLEQYFGPGTRLTVT.

The V and J genes are TRBV6-5 and TRBJ2-7, with a tentative D call TRBD1 (6 bases). The CDR3 is 14 residues long. V shed 4 bases and J shed 3 bases, with 13 bases lying between them. Germline CDR1 is MNHEY and CDR2 is SVGAGI. The CDR3: CASSSLRGNYEQYF. CDR3 in DNA: TGTGCCAGCAGTTCTTTGAGGGGGAACTACGAGCAGTACTTC.

This sequence joins TRBV7-2 and TRBJ2-2, with 11 bases identical to TRBD2. The germline CDR1 and CDR2 sequences are SGHTA and FQGNSA. This CDR3 has 18 residues. After removal of 5 bases from V and 1 base from J, the junction contained 9 bases not matched to a gene. The CDR3 DNA sequence: TGTGCCAGCAGCGCGGAGCTAGCGGGAGGCCTGAACACCGGGGAGCTGTTTTTT. It is translated as CASSAELAGGLNTGELFF.

This clone was recorded a few times. This rearrangement joins TRBV10-3 to TRBJ2-7; perhaps TRBD1 as D (6 bases). The germline V gene has CDR1 ENHRY and CDR2 SYGVKD. Trimming removed 2 bases at V and 1 base at J, with 18 bases between. The CDR3 spans 17 residues. CDR3 DNA sequence: TGTGCCATCAGTGAGCCAAACCGCGGACAGCAGTCCTACGAGCAGTACTTC. Protein: CAISEPNRGQQSYEQYF.

This chain connects TRBV14 to TRBJ2-7; no firm D call. Trimming removed 2 bases at V and 4 bases at J, with 12 bases between. The CDR3 loop spans 14 amino acids. Germline V gives CDR1 SGHDN, CDR2 FVKESK. The CDR3 DNA reads TGTGCCAGCAGCCAATCTATAACAGCTTACGAGCAGTACTTC. This sequence encodes CASSQSITAYEQYF.

The rearrangement joins TRBV1 to TRBJ2-7; the table's D call of TRBD2 was not tested on the DNA. TRBV1 is marked as a pseudogene. The CDR3 spans 17 residues. CDR3 DNA sequence: TGCACCAGCAGCCAAGATGGTACGGGAGGGCCGTGGTACGAGCAGTACTTC. Protein sequence: CTSSQDGTGGPWYEQYF.

The rearrangement links TRBV5-6 to TRBJ2-1; TRBD2 aligns across 10 bases. CDR1 is SGHDT, CDR2 YYEEEE, per germline. Trimming cost V 3 bases and J 3 bases; bases outside gene matches: 3. There are 15 residues in the CDR3. The CDR3 sequence: CASSSGTSDYNEQFF. The CDR3 nucleotides read TGTGCCAGCAGCTCCGGGACTAGCGACTACAATGAGCAGTTCTTC.